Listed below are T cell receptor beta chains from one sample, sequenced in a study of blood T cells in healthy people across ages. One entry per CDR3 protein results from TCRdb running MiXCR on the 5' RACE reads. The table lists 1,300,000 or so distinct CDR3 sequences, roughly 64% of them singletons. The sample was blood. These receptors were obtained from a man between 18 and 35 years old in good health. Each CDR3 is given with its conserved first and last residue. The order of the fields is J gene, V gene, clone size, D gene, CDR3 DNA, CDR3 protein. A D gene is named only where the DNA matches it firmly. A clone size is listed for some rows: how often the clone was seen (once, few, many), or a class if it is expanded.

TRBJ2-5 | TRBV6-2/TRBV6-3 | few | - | TGTGCCAGCAGTTTGCTGGACTGGATGAAAGAGACCCAGTACTTC | CASSLLDWMKETQYF
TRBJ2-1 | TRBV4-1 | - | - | TGCGCCAGCAGCCAAGATGGGCCTGGGGAGGAGCAGTTCTTC | CASSQDGPGEEQFF
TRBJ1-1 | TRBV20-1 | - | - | TGCAGTGCTCCCCTTTTGAACACTGAAGCTTTCTTT | CSAPLLNTEAFF
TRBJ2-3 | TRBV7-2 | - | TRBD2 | TGTGCCAGCAGCTTATACCCTATCACTAGCGGGGGGGCTTTAGATACGCAGTATTTT | CASSLYPITSGGALDTQYF
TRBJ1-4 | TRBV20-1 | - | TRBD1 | TGCAGTGCTAGAGATCGCACAGGGGATGGGGCAACTAATGAAAAACTGTTTTTT | CSARDRTGDGATNEKLFF
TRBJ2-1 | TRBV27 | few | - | TGTGCCAGCATCGGGGGGCTAGCGGAATACTACAATGAGCAGTTCTTC | CASIGGLAEYYNEQFF
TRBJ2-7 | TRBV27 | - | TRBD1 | TGTGCCAGCAGTCGACAACAGGGGATCTACGAGCAGTACTTC | CASSRQQGIYEQYF
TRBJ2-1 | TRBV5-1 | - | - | TGCGCCAGCAGATTTGTATCCTACAATGAGCAGTTCTTC | CASRFVSYNEQFF
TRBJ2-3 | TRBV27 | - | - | TGTGCCAGCAGTCCAGAACTAGAAAGCACAGATACGCAGTATTTT | CASSPELESTDTQYF
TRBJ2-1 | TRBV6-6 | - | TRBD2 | TGTGCCAGCAGGCAACTAGCGGGAGCGAATGAGCAGTTCTTC | CASRQLAGANEQFF
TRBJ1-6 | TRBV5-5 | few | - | TGTGCCAGCAGCGAGGGTGGGGATGGCTCACCCCTCCACTTT | CASSEGGDGSPLHF
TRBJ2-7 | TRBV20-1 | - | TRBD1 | TGCAGTGCTAGAGATCTGACAGGGTCCTACGAGCAGTACTTC | CSARDLTGSYEQYF
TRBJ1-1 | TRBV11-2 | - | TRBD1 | TGTGCCAGCAGCTTTGCCGGTACAGGGGATCGTGAAGCTTTCTTT | CASSFAGTGDREAFF
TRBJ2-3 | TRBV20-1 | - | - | TGCAGTGCCCAGAGAGAGGGTTCCACAGATACGCAGTATTTT | CSAQREGSTDTQYF
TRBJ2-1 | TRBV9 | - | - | TGTGCCAGCAGCGCGGGCCAAAGCTCCTACAATGAGCAGTTCTTC | CASSAGQSSYNEQFF
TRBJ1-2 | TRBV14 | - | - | TGTGCCAGCAGCCAAGAGGGGATCTATGGCTACACCTTC | CASSQEGIYGYTF
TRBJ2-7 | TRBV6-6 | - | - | TGTGCCAGCAGTTACAGCGACGGACCTTCCTACGAGCAGTACTTC | CASSYSDGPSYEQYF
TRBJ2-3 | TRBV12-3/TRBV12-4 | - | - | TGTGCCAGCAGTTTCTCTGGGAAAGATACGCAGTATTTT | CASSFSGKDTQYF
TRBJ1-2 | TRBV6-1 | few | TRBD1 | TGTGCCAGCAGTGAGGGCAGGGGGACAGGCGGCTACACCTTC | CASSEGRGTGGYTF
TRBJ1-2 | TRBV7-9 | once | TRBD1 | TGTGCCAGCAGCTTAGAAGTGCCGGGACAGGGCTTTGGCTACACCTTC | CASSLEVPGQGFGYTF
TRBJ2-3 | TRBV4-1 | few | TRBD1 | TGCGCCAGCAGACCCGGCGGACAGGGGGCGTCAGATACGCAGTATTTT | CASRPGGQGASDTQYF
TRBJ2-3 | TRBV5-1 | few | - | TGCGCCAGCAGCTTTCCGGCAACAGGGAGGGAAGAAGGCACAGATACGCAGTATTTT | CASSFPATGREEGTDTQYF
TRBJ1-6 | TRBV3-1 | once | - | TGTGCCACCCAACCGGGACTGGATAATTCACCCCTCCACTTT | CATQPGLDNSPLHF
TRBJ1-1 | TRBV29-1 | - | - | TGCAGCGTTGCTCGGGGGAGAACTGAAGCTTTCTTT | CSVARGRTEAFF
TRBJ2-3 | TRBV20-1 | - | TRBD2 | TGCAGTGCCAGAGGGCTGGGGCGGGAGGGCACAGATACGCAGTATTTT | CSARGLGREGTDTQYF
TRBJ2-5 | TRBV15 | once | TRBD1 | TGTGCCACCAGCACAGACAGGGGAGAGACCCAGTACTTC | CATSTDRGETQYF
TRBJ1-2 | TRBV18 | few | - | TGTGCCAGCTCACCGGGGGAGGATGGCTACACCTTC | CASSPGEDGYTF
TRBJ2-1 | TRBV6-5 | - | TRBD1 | TGTGCCAGTCGCCGACAGGGTCACTACAATGAGCAGTTCTTC | CASRRQGHYNEQFF
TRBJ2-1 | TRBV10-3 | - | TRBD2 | TGTGCCATCAGCGGGAGGGGTAACTACAATGAGCAGTTCTTC | CAISGRGNYNEQFF
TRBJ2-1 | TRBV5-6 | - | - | TGTGCCAGCAGCACCGGCCGGGGTTGGGACAATGAGCAGTTCTTC | CASSTGRGWDNEQFF
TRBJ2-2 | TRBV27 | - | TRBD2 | TGTGCCAGCAGTTTATCCCCGGGAGGGGACACCGGGGAGCTGTTTTTT | CASSLSPGGDTGELFF
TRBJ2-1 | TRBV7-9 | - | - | TGTGCCAGCAGATTTAGTGTAGTGGATGAGCAGTTCTTC | CASRFSVVDEQFF
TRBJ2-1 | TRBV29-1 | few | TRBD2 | TGCAGCGTCCTAGGCCTAGCGGGAGGTAGCTCCTACAATGAGCAGTTCTTC | CSVLGLAGGSSYNEQFF
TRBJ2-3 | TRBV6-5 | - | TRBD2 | TGTGCCAGCAGTTCTCCGGGACTACCCACAGATACGCAGTATTTT | CASSSPGLPTDTQYF
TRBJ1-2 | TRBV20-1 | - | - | TGCAGTGCTGAGATGGGGGGCGCATCGGGCTACACCTTC | CSAEMGGASGYTF
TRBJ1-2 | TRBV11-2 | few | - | TGTGCCAGCAGCTTAGGAAACGATTATGGCTACACCTTC | CASSLGNDYGYTF
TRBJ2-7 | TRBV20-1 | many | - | TGCAGTGCTAAAGGTGCGGAAAAGGCCTACGAGCAGTACTTC | CSAKGAEKAYEQYF
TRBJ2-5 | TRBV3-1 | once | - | TGTGCCAGCAGCCAAGGATACGAGGAGACCCAGTACTTC | CASSQGYEETQYF
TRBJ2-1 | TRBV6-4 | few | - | TGTGCCAGCAGGGACGGTAGCTCCTACAATGAGCAGTTCTTC | CASRDGSSYNEQFF
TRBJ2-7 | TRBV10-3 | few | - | TGTGCCATCAGTACCCCTCAACGCGGCCTCTACGAGCAGTACTTC | CAISTPQRGLYEQYF
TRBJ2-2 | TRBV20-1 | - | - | TGCAGTGCTCCCGACCCTTACGACGGGGAGCTGTTTTTT | CSAPDPYDGELFF
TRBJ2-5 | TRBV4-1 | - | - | TGCGCCAGCAGGGACACCGGCCGGACTAACCAAGAGACCCAGTACTTC | CASRDTGRTNQETQYF
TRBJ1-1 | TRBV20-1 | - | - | TGCAGTGCTAGAGATGCAGTGGCAGGGGAGAGAACTGAAGCTTTCTTT | CSARDAVAGERTEAFF
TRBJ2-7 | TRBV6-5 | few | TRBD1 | TGTGCCAGCAGACCCGACAGGGGTTGGTCCTACGAGCAGTACTTC | CASRPDRGWSYEQYF
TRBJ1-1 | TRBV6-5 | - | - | TGTGCCAGCAGTTACTCAGGCTTGAACACTGAAGCTTTCTTT | CASSYSGLNTEAFF
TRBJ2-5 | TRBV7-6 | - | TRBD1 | TGTGCCAGCAGCTTAGCTGTGGGACAGCAAGAGACCCAGTACTTC | CASSLAVGQQETQYF
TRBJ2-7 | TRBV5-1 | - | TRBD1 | TGCGCCAGCAGCGTGAGACAGGGAAATCACGAGCAGTACTTC | CASSVRQGNHEQYF
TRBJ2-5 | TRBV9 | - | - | TGTGCCAGCAGCGTAGGGGTCCGTATAGAGACCCAGTACTTC | CASSVGVRIETQYF
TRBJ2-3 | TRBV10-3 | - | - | TGTGCCATCAGCGGGACGGCTAGCACAGATACGCAGTATTTT | CAISGTASTDTQYF
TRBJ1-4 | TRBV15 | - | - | TGTGCCACCAGCAACGGGGTTCGCGAAAAACTGTTTTTT | CATSNGVREKLFF